This T cell receptor (beta chain) derives from a study of CD8 T cells in Susac syndrome. Study-wide points: The TCR sequencing and HLA analysis in the study involved a relatively small number of individuals, as the study acknowledged. Clonal expansion involving Susac CD8+ cells peaked in TEMRA cells and active patients.

The authors carried out high-throughput sequencing of TCR beta. They applied it to CD8+ and CD4+ T cells obtained from blood. V lost 1 base and J lost 10, with 10 bases in between. CDR1 SQVTM and CDR2 ANQGSEA come from the germline V gene. The CDR3 is made up of 11 amino acids. To note about this clonotype: The antigen remains unidentified.

After extraction with the RNeasy kit, 0.5 to 1 ug of the RNA was reverse transcribed using random hexamers. TCRdb reprocessed the immunoSEQ multiplex PCR reads via MiXCR and lists one record per CDR3 protein. The top ten clones hold approximately 0.3% of a sample with around 100,000 distinct CDR3 sequences, 95% of them seen once. The rearrangement uses TRBV29-1 and TRBJ1-1, with D maybe TRBD1 (6 bases). Sequencing was done on a sample of CD8+ T cells from PBMCs. This receptor was identified in a human donor with Susac syndrome. CDR3 loop: CSVEGRGGAFF. Here the CDR3 DNA reads TGCAGCGTTGAAGGAAGGGGGGGAGCTTTCTTT.